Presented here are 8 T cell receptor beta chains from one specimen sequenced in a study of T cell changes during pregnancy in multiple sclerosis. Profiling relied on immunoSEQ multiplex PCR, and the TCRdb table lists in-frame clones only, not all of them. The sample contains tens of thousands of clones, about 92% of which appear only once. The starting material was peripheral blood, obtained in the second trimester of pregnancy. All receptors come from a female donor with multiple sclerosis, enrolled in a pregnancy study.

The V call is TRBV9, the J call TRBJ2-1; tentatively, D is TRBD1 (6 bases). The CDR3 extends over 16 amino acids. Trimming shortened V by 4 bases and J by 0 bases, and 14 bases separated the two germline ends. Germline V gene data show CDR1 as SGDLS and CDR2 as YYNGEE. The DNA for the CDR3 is TGTGCCAGCAGCCTACGGCAGGGGAGCTCCTACAATGAGCAGTTCTTC. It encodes CASSLRQGSSYNEQFF.

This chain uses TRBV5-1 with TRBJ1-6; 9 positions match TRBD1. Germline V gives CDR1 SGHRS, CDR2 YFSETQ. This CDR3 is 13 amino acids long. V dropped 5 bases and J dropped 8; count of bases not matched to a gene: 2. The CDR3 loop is CASSWTGDSPLHF. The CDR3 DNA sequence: TGCGCCAGCAGTTGGACAGGGGATTCACCCCTCCACTTT.

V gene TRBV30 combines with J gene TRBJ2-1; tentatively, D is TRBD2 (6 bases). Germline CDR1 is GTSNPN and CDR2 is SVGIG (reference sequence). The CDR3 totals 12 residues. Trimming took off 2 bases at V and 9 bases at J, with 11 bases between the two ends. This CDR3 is CAWSPGGGEQFF. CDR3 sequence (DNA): TGTGCCTGGAGTCCCGGGGGAGGTGAGCAGTTCTTC.

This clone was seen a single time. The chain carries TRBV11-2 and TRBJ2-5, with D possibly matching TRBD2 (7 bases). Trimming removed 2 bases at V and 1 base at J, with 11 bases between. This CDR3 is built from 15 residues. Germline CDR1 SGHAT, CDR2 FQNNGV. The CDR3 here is CASSLRGGLQETQYF. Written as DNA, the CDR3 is TGTGCCAGCAGCTTAAGGGGGGGTCTCCAAGAGACCCAGTACTTC.

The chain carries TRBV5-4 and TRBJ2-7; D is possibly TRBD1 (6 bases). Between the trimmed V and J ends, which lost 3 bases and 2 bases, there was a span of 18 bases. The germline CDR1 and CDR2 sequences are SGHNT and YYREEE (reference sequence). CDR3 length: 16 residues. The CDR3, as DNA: TGTGCCAGCAGCTCGTTTGGGGGCGGGTTAACCTACGAGCAGTACTTC. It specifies CASSSFGGGLTYEQYF. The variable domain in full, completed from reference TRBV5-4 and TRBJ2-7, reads ETGVTQSPTHLIKTRGQQVTLRCSSQSGHNTVSWYQQALGQGPQFIFQYYREEENGRGNFPPRFSGLQFPNYSSELNVNALELDDSALYLCASSSFGGGLTYEQYFGPGTRLTVT.

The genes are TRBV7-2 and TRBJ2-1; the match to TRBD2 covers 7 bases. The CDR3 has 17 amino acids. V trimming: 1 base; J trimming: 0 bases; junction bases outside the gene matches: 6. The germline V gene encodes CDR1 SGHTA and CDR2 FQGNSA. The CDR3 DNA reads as TGTGCCAGCAGCTTAGTGTCCCGGACTAGCTCCTACAATGAGCAGTTCTTC. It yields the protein CASSLVSRTSSYNEQFF.

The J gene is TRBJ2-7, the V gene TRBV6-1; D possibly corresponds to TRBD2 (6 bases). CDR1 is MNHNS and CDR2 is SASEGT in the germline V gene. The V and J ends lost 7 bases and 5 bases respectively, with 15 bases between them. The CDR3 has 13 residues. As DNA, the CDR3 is TGTGCCAGCACCCTTGGCGGGGAGAACGAGCAGTACTTC. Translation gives CASTLGGENEQYF.

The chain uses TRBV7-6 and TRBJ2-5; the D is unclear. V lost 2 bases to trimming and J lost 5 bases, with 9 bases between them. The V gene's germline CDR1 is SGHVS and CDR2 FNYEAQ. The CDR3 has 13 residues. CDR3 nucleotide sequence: TGTGCCAGCAGCTTAACGGTGGAGGAGACCCAGTACTTC. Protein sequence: CASSLTVEETQYF.